This passage covers 30 T cell receptor beta chains from one sample sequenced in a study of blood T cells in healthy people across ages. Alongside a J-beta primer mix, a sample-barcoded 5' primer served in a second PCR lasting roughly 7 to 11 cycles. TCRdb reprocessed the 5' RACE reads with MiXCR, giving one entry per CDR3 protein. The table includes about 930,000 distinct CDR3 sequences, 25% to 35% detected once. These data were likewise used in another study, on T cells of mothers and their children.

The specimen sequenced was blood. These receptors were obtained from a woman aged 40 to 50 in good health.

This clonotype was seen at least ten times. The chain uses TRBV7-2 and TRBJ2-1; D tentatively fits TRBD1 or TRBD2 (5 bases each). V lost 0 bases and J lost 0, with 12 bases in between. The CDR3 is 17 amino acids. Germline CDR1 reads SGHTA; CDR2 reads FQGNSA. The CDR3 nucleotides are TGTGCCAGCAGCTTAGCTCTGTCGGGGCTCTCCTACAATGAGCAGTTCTTC. It yields the protein CASSLALSGLSYNEQFF.

The chain links TRBV6-6 to TRBJ1-6, with TRBD1 identical over 7 bases. The junction had 9 bases not matched to a gene; V was cut back by 4 bases and J by 12 bases. From germline, CDR1 is MNHNY and CDR2 SVGAGI (reference sequence). This CDR3 is built from 14 residues. This CDR3 reads CASSSPQGGRPLHF. The CDR3, as DNA: TGTGCCAGCAGTTCTCCGCAGGGGGGACGACCCCTCCACTTT.

The chain carries TRBV20-1 and TRBJ1-2, with 7 bases matching TRBD1. V trimming: 7 bases; J trimming: 8 bases; junction bases outside the gene matches: 19. Germline V gene lookup returns CDR1 DFQATT and CDR2 SNEGSKA (reference sequence). The CDR3 is 15 amino acids. DNA of the CDR3: TGCAGTGTCCCAAGGGGGCACCTCTCCGGTGTGGGCTACACCTTC. Its protein is CSVPRGHLSGVGYTF.

The CDR3 DNA sequence: TGTGCCAGCAGCCCGACCCTGACAGGGGCCGCCTATGGCTACACCTTC. Translating it yields CASSPTLTGAAYGYTF. The genes are TRBV11-2 and TRBJ1-2; 8 positions match TRBD1. Per germline, CDR1 SGHAT and CDR2 FQNNGV. The CDR3 has 16 residues. After removal of 5 bases from V and 4 bases from J, the junction contained 12 bases not matched to a gene.

The chain links TRBV9 to TRBJ2-2; the match to TRBD2 covers 13 bases. This CDR3 spans 17 amino acids. The J segment lost 5 bases and the V segment lost 4 bases, leaving 8 bases of the junction unmatched. CDR1 SGDLS and CDR2 YYNGEE come from the germline V gene. DNA for the CDR3: TGTGCCAGCAGCCTGACTAGCGGGGGGTCAGGTACCGGGGAGCTGTTTTTT. Protein sequence: CASSLTSGGSGTGELFF. Together with reference TRBV9 and TRBJ2-2, the CDR3 gives the full variable domain: DSGVTQTPKHLITATGQRVTLRCSPRSGDLSVYWYQQSLDQGLQFLIQYYNGEERAKGNILERFSAQQFPDLHSELNLSSLELGDSALYFCASSLTSGGSGTGELFFGEGSRLTVL.

This clonotype was observed a handful of times. The gene calls are TRBV5-6 and TRBJ1-5; the match to TRBD1 covers 9 bases. The V and J ends lost 4 bases and 7 bases, in that order; junction bases with no gene match: 9. The CDR3 length is 15 residues. Germline V gene data show CDR1 as SGHDT and CDR2 as YYEEEE. The CDR3 coding sequence is TGTGCCAGCAGCAACACAGGGGGCGGAAACCAGCCCCAGCATTTT. Protein: CASSNTGGGNQPQHF.

The V gene is TRBV5-1, the J gene TRBJ1-2; TRBD1 matches at 9 bases. This CDR3 is 15 amino acids long. Germline V lookup: CDR1 SGHRS, CDR2 YFSETQ. V lost 6 bases and J lost 4; bases outside the gene matches: 10. In DNA, the CDR3 is TGCGCCAGCACTCTTTCCGGGACAGGGAGCTATGGCTACACCTTC. Translation gives CASTLSGTGSYGYTF. The full variable domain, its missing parts supplied by reference TRBV5-1 and TRBJ1-2, is KAGVTQTPRYLIKTRGQQVTLSCSPISGHRSVSWYQQTPGQGLQFLFEYFSETQRNKGNFPGRFSGRQFSNSRSEMNVSTLELGDSALYLCASTLSGTGSYGYTFGSGTRLTVV.

This clonotype was observed a handful of times. The chain is built from TRBV7-3 and TRBJ2-1, with D uncertain. V was shortened by 4 bases and J by 2 bases, with 12 bases between the two germline ends. The germline CDR1 and CDR2 sequences are SGHTA and FQGTGA. The CDR3 sequence is 15 residues long. The CDR3 protein is CASSSSQATYNEQFF. Here the CDR3 DNA reads TGTGCCAGCAGCTCATCCCAAGCTACCTACAATGAGCAGTTCTTC.

At least ten counts were recorded for this clonotype. J is TRBJ1-2 and V is TRBV20-1; the D is unclear. CDR3 length: 12 residues. V dropped 5 bases and J dropped 6 bases, with 13 bases sitting between them. CDR1 DFQATT and CDR2 SNEGSKA come from the germline V gene (reference sequence). CDR3: CSAPPLLDGYTF. CDR3 bases: TGCAGTGCTCCCCCATTGCTCGATGGCTACACCTTC.

The chain has TRBV27 and TRBJ2-1, with D maybe TRBD2 (5 bases). The end of the DNA aligns better with TRBJ2-7, so the J call may be wrong. Germline V lookup: CDR1 MNHEY, CDR2 SMNVEV (reference sequence). The CDR3 is 17 amino acids. In nucleotides, the CDR3 is TGTGCCAGCAGTTTAGGGCTAGCCTTGAGCTCCTACAATGAGCAGTACTTC. It is translated as CASSLGLALSSYNEQYF.

Remarks on this clonotype: One end of the junction is discordant with germline, which a read error may explain. This chain joins TRBV5-1 and TRBJ1-2; TRBD1 might be the D (6 bases). This CDR3 is 16 amino acids long. Germline CDR1 is SGHRS and CDR2 is YFSETQ. DNA for the CDR3: TGCGCCAGTAGCGAAAGACCGCAGGACAGCGGGCGAGGCTGCACCTTC. Protein sequence: CASSERPQDSGRGCTF.

The gene calls are TRBV6-5 and TRBJ1-1, with D perhaps TRBD1 (5 bases). V shed 8 bases and J shed 0 bases, with 10 bases lying between them. Germline-derived CDR1 and CDR2 are MNHEY and SVGAGI. CDR3 length: 13 amino acids. The chain's CDR3 is CASGRGLNTEAFF. DNA for the CDR3: TGTGCCAGCGGAAGGGGCCTGAACACTGAAGCTTTCTTT.

The rearrangement joins TRBV7-8 to TRBJ2-7; 8 bases are shared with TRBD1. There are 13 residues in the CDR3. The germline V gene has CDR1 SGHVS and CDR2 FQNEAQ. Trimming removed 4 bases from V and 7 bases from J; junction bases left unmatched: 6. The CDR3 region is CASSWDRLREQYF. DNA of the CDR3: TGTGCCAGCAGCTGGGACAGGTTGAGGGAGCAGTACTTC.

This chain joins TRBV12-3 or TRBV12-4 and TRBJ1-6; a weak D match, TRBD1 (6 bases). The CDR3 spans 15 residues. V lost 5 bases to trimming and J lost 9 bases, with 17 bases between them. CDR3 in DNA: TGTGCCAGCAGTCTCAAGGGCGGGGGCGGTTCACCCCTCCACTTT. It codes for CASSLKGGGGSPLHF.

This clonotype was seen only a few times. This rearrangement joins TRBV7-2 to TRBJ2-5; 12 bases are a match to TRBD2. The germline CDR1 and CDR2 sequences are SGHTA and FQGNSA. The CDR3 runs to 16 residues. V shed 2 bases and J 1 base; nucleotides not matched to a gene: 2. The CDR3 is CASSLRTSGVQETQYF. The CDR3 nucleotides read TGTGCCAGCAGCTTAAGGACTAGCGGGGTCCAAGAGACCCAGTACTTC.

This clonotype was picked up a small number of times. The rearrangement joins TRBV5-1 to TRBJ2-5; the match to TRBD2 covers 7 bases. Trimming cost V 3 bases and J 2 bases; bases outside gene matches: 7. CDR3 length: 15 residues. Looked up from germline, CDR1 is SGHRS and CDR2 is YFSETQ. The CDR3 DNA reads as TGCGCCAGCAGCTCCCCGACGGGGGGACAAGAGACCCAGTACTTC. This sequence encodes CASSSPTGGQETQYF.

In its sample, this clonotype was seen a few times. This CDR3 is CATSDSREGSYEQYF. CDR3 nucleotide sequence: TGTGCCACCAGTGATTCCCGGGAGGGCTCCTACGAGCAGTACTTC. This chain uses TRBV24-1 with TRBJ2-7; 8 bases map to TRBD2. CDR1 KGHDR and CDR2 SFDVKD come from the germline V gene. V shed 2 bases, J shed 0 bases, and the junction held 2 bases outside the gene matches. This CDR3 is built from 15 residues.

About this clonotype: One end of the junction varies from germline; a read error may be responsible. V gene TRBV4-1 combines with J gene TRBJ1-2; D remains ambiguous. CDR1 and CDR2 (germline): MGHRA, YSYEKL. This CDR3 comprises 14 residues. The CDR3 loop is CVSSQDHGRGGCTF. In DNA form, the CDR3 reads TGCGTCAGCAGCCAAGATCACGGGCGAGGAGGCTGCACCTTC.

The chain is built from TRBV10-2 and TRBJ2-4; D remains ambiguous. V was cut by 3 bases and J by 13 bases, with 16 bases left in between. There are 13 residues in the CDR3. Germline CDR1 and CDR2: WSHSY and SAAADI. As DNA, the CDR3 is TGCGCCAGCAGTGAAACGGGTGACAATGAGCAGTACTTC. Translated, it gives CASSETGDNEQYF.

In the case of this clonotype: Just one base apart from a much larger clone, this may be a read error. The rearrangement links TRBV6-5 to TRBJ2-1; D may correspond to TRBD1 or TRBD2 (5 bases each). Germline V lookup: CDR1 MNHEY, CDR2 SVGAGI. There are 17 residues in the CDR3. Trimming cost V 0 bases and J 10 bases, with 22 bases left between them. The CDR3 bases are TGTGCCAGCAGTTACTCTTCACTCATCAAGGGACCCTACGAGCAGTTCTTC. This translates into CASSYSSLIKGPYEQFF.

This chain uses TRBV20-1 with TRBJ2-1; TRBD1 is a possible D gene (6 bases). Germline V CDR1 and CDR2: DFQATT, SNEGSKA (reference sequence). V dropped 6 bases and J dropped 7 bases, with 22 bases sitting between them. This CDR3 has 15 amino acids. CDR3 bases: TGCAGTGCCGTGGACAGACAACGGGTGAGAAATGAGCAGTTCTTC. It codes for CSAVDRQRVRNEQFF.

This clonotype appeared many times. J is TRBJ2-1 and V is TRBV10-3; no reliable D call. CDR1 and CDR2 from the germline V gene are ENHRY and SYGVKD. The CDR3 runs 14 residues. The germline V and J ends were trimmed by 2 bases and 3 bases, with 8 bases remaining between them. CDR3 DNA: TGTGCCATCAGTGAGGCGGAAGACTACAATGAGCAGTTCTTC. Residues: CAISEAEDYNEQFF.

The sample holds a few counts of this clonotype. With a much larger clone just one base away, this may be a read error. The chain recombines TRBV7-9 with TRBJ2-5; D is perhaps TRBD1 or TRBD2 (5 bases each). The CDR3 covers 14 residues. Germline CDR1 reads SEHNR; CDR2 reads FQNEAQ (reference sequence). CDR3 sequence: CAGRVGTAQETQYF. CDR3 bases: TGTGCCGGCAGAGTCGGGACGGCTCAAGAGACCCAGTACTTC.

This clonotype was seen ten or more times. This CDR3 is CASSLGRARGYTF. CDR3 DNA sequence: TGTGCCAGCAGCTTAGGGAGGGCGAGAGGCTACACCTTC. This sequence joins TRBV7-8 and TRBJ1-2; D is ambiguous. There are 13 residues in the CDR3. Trimming took off 1 base at V and 8 bases at J, with 11 bases between the two ends. Germline CDR1 reads SGHVS; CDR2 reads FQNEAQ.

This clonotype was picked up many times. The chain has TRBV28 and TRBJ2-1; D gene ambiguous. Germline CDR1 and CDR2: MDHEN and SYDVKM. V shed 10 bases and J shed 0 bases, with 13 bases lying between them. This CDR3 is built from 14 residues. CDR3 DNA sequence: TGTGCCACCAAACTTGGGATCTCCTACAATGAGCAGTTCTTC. It is translated as CATKLGISYNEQFF.

This clonotype has only a few counts. The chain uses TRBV20-1 and TRBJ1-4; D ambiguous. V was cut by 0 bases and J by 8 bases, with 13 bases left in between. Germline lookup yields CDR1 DFQATT and CDR2 SNEGSKA (reference sequence). This CDR3 is built from 14 residues. The CDR3 nucleotides are TGCAGTGCTAGAGATCTCTCACAGACAGAAAAACTGTTTTTT. Encoded protein: CSARDLSQTEKLFF.

This clonotype was found many times. The CDR3 loop reads CASSRLGGQIAHEQFF. CDR3 DNA: TGTGCCAGCAGCCGTTTGGGGGGACAAATCGCCCATGAGCAGTTCTTC. The rearrangement uses TRBV9 and TRBJ2-1; D is tentatively TRBD1 or TRBD2 (6 bases each). Germline V gene lookup returns CDR1 SGDLS and CDR2 YYNGEE. CDR3 length equals 16 residues. The V end was cut by 4 bases, the J end by 8 bases, with 22 bases between.

This clonotype was seen at least ten times. The genes are TRBV5-6 and TRBJ1-5; maybe TRBD1 (6 bases). There are 15 residues in the CDR3. The V end lost 0 bases, the J end lost 3 bases, and 10 bases lay between the germline ends. Germline CDR1 is SGHDT and CDR2 is YYEEEE. CDR3 sequence (DNA): TGTGCCAGCAGCTTGGCGCAGGGGAACAATCAGCCCCAGCATTTT. Residues: CASSLAQGNNQPQHF.

This clonotype was seen a few times. This sequence joins TRBV9 and TRBJ2-3; the match to TRBD2 covers 13 bases. The CDR3 consists of 18 residues. The V gene end was trimmed by 0 bases and the J gene end by 4 bases; junction bases not matched to a gene: 8. Looked up from germline, CDR1 is SGDLS and CDR2 is YYNGEE. The CDR3 reads CASSVGTSGGAIPDTQYF. The CDR3 region has the DNA TGTGCCAGCAGCGTAGGGACTAGCGGGGGAGCAATCCCAGATACGCAGTATTTT.

V gene TRBV7-2 combines with J gene TRBJ1-5; the D is unclear. CDR1 is SGHTA, CDR2 FQGNSA, per germline. This CDR3 is 14 amino acids long. The V gene lost 2 bases and the J gene lost 6 bases, with 11 bases spanning the gap. The CDR3 spells CASSLKHGPQPQHF. The CDR3 DNA follows: TGTGCCAGCAGCTTAAAGCATGGCCCTCAGCCCCAGCATTTT. The variable domain in full, with the rest retrieved from reference TRBV7-2 and TRBJ1-5, is GAGVSQSPSNKVTEKGKDVELRCDPISGHTALYWYRQSLGQGLEFLIYFQGNSAPDKSGLPSDRFSAERTGGSVSTLTIQRTQQEDSAVYLCASSLKHGPQPQHFGDGTRLSIL.